This is a list of T cell receptor beta chains from one sample in a study of cytomegalovirus exposure and HLA in healthy donors. TCRdb's copy holds only in-frame clones and misses some; the assay was immunoSEQ multiplex PCR. This sample carries some 60,000 clones, around 84% of them seen once, and the ten largest clones take around 5.4%. Sequencing was carried out using PBMCs. These TCRs come from a male donor in good health and CMV-seronegative. Each CDR3 is given with its conserved first and last residue. The order of the fields is clone size, V gene, J gene, CDR3 protein. Clone size is not always given. Where it is, it says once, few, many or a class for expanded clones.

once,TRBV4-1,TRBJ2-1,CASSQGLGQGGNEQFF
.,TRBV6-1,TRBJ2-7,CASRGQGVIGEQYF
.,TRBV19,TRBJ1-6,CASSTTEEHSPLHF
once,TRBV28,TRBJ1-3,CASSRGQGKTGNTIYF
.,TRBV7-2,TRBJ2-2,CASRPGTGNTGELFF
.,TRBV29-1,TRBJ2-2,CSARQGVSIGELFF
few,TRBV7-2,TRBJ2-1,CASSLVGSGGAAEQFF
.,TRBV2,TRBJ2-1,CASSEAFGGAYNEQFF
few,TRBV4-2,TRBJ1-2,CASSDRGDYGYTF
.,TRBV5-5,TRBJ1-4,CASSGLAGSNEKLFF
.,TRBV2,TRBJ1-2,CASIHGQGTYGYTF
.,TRBV29-1,TRBJ2-7,CSVGRTGAYEQYF